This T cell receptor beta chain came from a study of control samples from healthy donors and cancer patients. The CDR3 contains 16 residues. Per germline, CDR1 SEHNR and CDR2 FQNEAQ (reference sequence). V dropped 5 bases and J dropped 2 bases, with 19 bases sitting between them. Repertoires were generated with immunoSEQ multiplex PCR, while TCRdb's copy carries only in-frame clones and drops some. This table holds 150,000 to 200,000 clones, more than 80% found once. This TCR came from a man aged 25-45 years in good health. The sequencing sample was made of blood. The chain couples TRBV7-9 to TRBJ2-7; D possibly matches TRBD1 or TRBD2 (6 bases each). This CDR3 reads CASSPEGGLRAYEQYF. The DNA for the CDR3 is TGTGCCAGCAGCCCCGAGGGGGGACTCCGAGCCTACGAGCAGTACTTC.